Presented here are 22 T cell receptor beta chains from one specimen sequenced in a study of blood T cell repertoires in COVID-19. Method: immunoSEQ multiplex PCR; TCRdb's copy keeps in-frame clones and lacks some. The table records 100,000 to 130,000 clones, 88% of them present only once. The sample was peripheral blood. The receptors originated from a human donor in a cohort sampled during active COVID-19.

This clone was recorded once. An end of the junction does not agree with germline; a read error may underlie this. This chain connects TRBV6-1 to TRBJ1-5; D is unresolved. The germline gives CDR1 MNHNS, CDR2 SASEGT. The CDR3 length is 15 residues. CDR3 loop: CASSEARIRNQPQHF. Written as DNA, the CDR3 is TGTGCCAGCAGCGAAGCCAGGATTCGGAATCAGCCCCAGCATTTT.

The V and J genes are TRBV6-5 and TRBJ2-3; the D gene is possibly TRBD1 (6 bases). Trimming cost V 7 bases and J 1 base, with 15 bases left between them. Germline V gene sequence: CDR1 MNHEY, CDR2 SVGAGI. CDR3 length: 15 residues. CDR3 sequence: CASKSTGARTDTQYF. The CDR3 nucleotides read TGTGCCAGCAAATCGACAGGAGCACGCACAGATACGCAGTATTTT.

This chain uses TRBV18 with TRBJ2-7; no reliable D call. The germline CDR1 and CDR2 sequences are KGHSH and LQKENI. The CDR3 spans 13 residues. Trimming pared 3 bases from V and 4 bases from J, leaving 10 bases between. The CDR3 sequence: CASSPTRNYEQYF. The DNA of the CDR3 is TGTGCCAGCTCACCCACGCGGAATTACGAGCAGTACTTC.

J is TRBJ1-6 and V is TRBV28, with D unclear. V was clipped by 2 bases and J by 5 bases, with 7 bases between them. The CDR3 length is 14 residues. Germline CDR1 is MDHEN and CDR2 is SYDVKM. The CDR3 nucleotides read TGTGCCAGCAGTTTAACACAGCATAATTCACCCCTCCACTTT. Translation gives CASSLTQHNSPLHF.

The chain recombines TRBV6-5 with TRBJ1-2; D is uncertain. V was trimmed by 0 bases and J by 8 bases, leaving 10 bases between them. Germline loops: CDR1 MNHEY, CDR2 SVGAGI. The CDR3 has 13 amino acids. The CDR3 DNA follows: TGTGCCAGCAGTTACTCGACGCGAGGAGGCTACACCTTC. Its protein is CASSYSTRGGYTF.

The chain couples TRBV5-4 to TRBJ2-7, with no clear D. CDR3 size: 15 residues. V gave up 0 bases and J gave up 0 bases, with 10 bases separating them. CDR1 and CDR2 (germline): SGHNT, YYREEE (reference sequence). CDR3 residues: CASSLGQDRSYEQYF. As DNA, the CDR3 is TGTGCCAGCAGCTTGGGTCAGGATCGCTCCTACGAGCAGTACTTC. Full variable domain (remainder filled in from reference TRBV5-4 and TRBJ2-7): ETGVTQSPTHLIKTRGQQVTLRCSSQSGHNTVSWYQQALGQGPQFIFQYYREEENGRGNFPPRFSGLQFPNYSSELNVNALELDDSALYLCASSLGQDRSYEQYFGPGTRLTVT.

This clone has only one observation. The chain has TRBV6-5 and TRBJ1-2; D uncertain. The V end was cut by 0 bases, the J end by 8 bases, with 13 bases between. CDR3 length: 14 amino acids. Germline V gene sequence: CDR1 MNHEY, CDR2 SVGAGI. The CDR3: CASSYSADALGYTF. The DNA for the CDR3 is TGTGCCAGCAGTTACTCGGCAGATGCCCTCGGCTACACCTTC.

Of note for this clone: The CDR3 ends on some other residue instead of the conserved phenylalanine or tryptophan, so this is likely a read error. The DNA is left out, because the CDR3 cannot be placed on it with certainty; the CDR3 is given as TCRdb lists it. The V gene is TRBV5-3, the J gene TRBJ1-1; TRBD1, the table's D call, lacks a check against the DNA. TRBV5-3 is assigned to the ORF class and has an uncertain function. The CDR3 adds up to 13 amino acids, both ends counted. CDR3 protein: CARSLRGLRGPTR.

The V gene is TRBV7-6, the J gene TRBJ2-7; 14 nucleotides agree with TRBD2. Germline assignment: CDR1 SGHVS and CDR2 FNYEAQ. V shed 5 bases, J shed 3 bases, and the junction held 3 bases outside the gene matches. The CDR3 runs 15 residues. The CDR3: CASSPGLAGVYEQYF. The CDR3 nucleotides are TGTGCCAGCAGCCCGGGACTAGCGGGAGTCTACGAGCAGTACTTC. Variable domain in full (rest from reference TRBV7-6 and TRBJ2-7): GAGVSQSPRYKVTKRGQDVALRCDPISGHVSLYWYRQALGQGPEFLTYFNYEAQQDKSGLPNDRFSAERPEGSISTLTIQRTEQRDSAMYRCASSPGLAGVYEQYFGPGTRLTVT.

V usage is TRBV15 and J usage is TRBJ1-1; TRBD1 might be the D (5 bases). Germline V gene lookup returns CDR1 LNHNV and CDR2 YYDKDF (reference sequence). Deletions cut 2 bases from V and 3 bases from J, with 7 bases between. CDR3 length: 13 residues. The CDR3 coding sequence is TGTGCCACCAGCAGAACAGGAGACACTGAAGCTTTCTTT. Its translation: CATSRTGDTEAFF.

Points on this clone: The junction and the germline gene differ at one end; a read error may be behind it. V usage is TRBV4-1 and J usage is TRBJ2-5; a possible D gene is TRBD2 (6 bases). This CDR3 has 16 amino acids. Per germline, CDR1 MGHRA and CDR2 YSYEKL. CDR3 coding DNA: TGCGCCAGCAGCCAAGGTTGGGCGGGGAACCAGGAGACCCAGTACTTC. The encoded protein is CASSQGWAGNQETQYF.

The V call is TRBV28, the J call TRBJ2-3, with 8 bases fitting TRBD1. Germline V gene data show CDR1 as MDHEN and CDR2 as SYDVKM. With 5 bases clipped from V and 4 bases from J, the junction kept 14 bases outside the gene matches. The CDR3 contains 17 residues. The CDR3 here is CASSPPKTGVRPDTQYF. CDR3 in DNA: TGTGCCAGCAGTCCACCCAAGACAGGGGTGCGGCCAGATACGCAGTATTTT.

This clone was recorded once. The chain links TRBV5-6 to TRBJ2-2; D perhaps matches TRBD2 (5 bases). V lost 1 base to trimming and J lost 6 bases, with 7 bases between them. This CDR3 is built from 13 residues. In germline, CDR1 is SGHDT, CDR2 YYEEEE. The CDR3 loop is CASSLNGAGELFF. The CDR3 DNA reads as TGTGCCAGCAGCTTGAACGGGGCCGGGGAGCTGTTTTTT. Full variable domain (rest looked up from reference TRBV5-6 and TRBJ2-2): DAGVTQSPTHLIKTRGQQVTLRCSPKSGHDTVSWYQQALGQGPQFIFQYYEEEERQRGNFPDRFSGHQFPNYSSELNVNALLLGDSALYLCASSLNGAGELFFGEGSRLTVL.

V gene TRBV7-2 combines with J gene TRBJ2-3, with TRBD1 as a possible D gene (6 bases). The V end was cut by 2 bases, the J end by 4 bases, with 10 bases between. In germline, CDR1 is SGHTA, CDR2 FQGNSA. The length of the CDR3 is 14 residues. The CDR3 DNA follows: TGTGCCAGCAGCTTACAGGGGTCTGCAGATACGCAGTATTTT. As protein: CASSLQGSADTQYF.

This chain joins TRBV6-5 and TRBJ2-1; no clear D. V lost 10 bases and J lost 9, with 22 bases in between. This CDR3 is built from 14 residues. Germline V CDR1 and CDR2: MNHEY, SVGAGI. CDR3 bases: TGTGCCACCCAAATTGCGGTTACGCGGTCTGAGCAGTTCTTC. Its protein is CATQIAVTRSEQFF.

This clone was seen a handful of times. A junction boundary mismatches the germline segment, possibly from a read error. The genes are TRBV19 and TRBJ1-3; 10 bases are a match to TRBD1. This CDR3 comprises 16 residues. Germline CDR1 and CDR2: LNHDA and SQIVND (reference sequence). CDR3 in amino acids: CASSTLRQGAGNTIYF. CDR3 nucleotide sequence: TGTGCCAGTAGTACCCTCCGACAGGGGGCTGGGAACACCATATATTTT.

V is TRBV11-2 and J is TRBJ2-7; perhaps TRBD1 as D (6 bases). From germline, CDR1 is SGHAT and CDR2 FQNNGV. The CDR3 totals 14 residues. Trimming cost V 6 bases and J 1 base, with 13 bases left between them. The CDR3 reads CASRIRGTSYEQYF. In DNA form, the CDR3 reads TGTGCCAGCAGGATTAGGGGGACATCCTACGAGCAGTACTTC.

J is TRBJ2-3 and V is TRBV9; 7 positions agree with TRBD2. V lost 6 bases to trimming and J lost 0 bases; unmatched junction nucleotides: 7. The CDR3 is made up of 15 amino acids. Germline values: CDR1 SGDLS, CDR2 YYNGEE. CDR3 DNA: TGTGCCAGCACCCCAAGCGGGGCGAGCACAGATACGCAGTATTTT. Its protein is CASTPSGASTDTQYF.

The genes are TRBV19 and TRBJ2-3; weak D call: TRBD2 (6 bases). Germline V gene lookup returns CDR1 LNHDA and CDR2 SQIVND (reference sequence). Trimming removed 10 bases at V and 5 bases at J, with 19 bases between. CDR3 length equals 14 residues. This CDR3 is CATRSGLGRDTQYF. The DNA for the CDR3 is TGTGCCACTCGCAGCGGGTTAGGGAGAGATACGCAGTATTTT.

The chain employs TRBV14 and TRBJ2-1, with 11 nucleotides matching TRBD2. CDR3 length equals 18 residues. J lost 4 bases, V lost 0 bases, and 8 bases had no gene match. CDR1 is SGHDN and CDR2 is FVKESK in the germline V gene. CDR3 coding DNA: TGTGCCAGCAGCCAAGAGAGTCCACTAGCGGGAGTTTACAATGAGCAGTTCTTC. It translates to CASSQESPLAGVYNEQFF.

The chain joins TRBV9 to TRBJ2-2, with a possible D match to TRBD2 (6 bases). Germline CDR1 is SGDLS and CDR2 is YYNGEE. Trimming removed 0 bases at V and 4 bases at J, with 10 bases between. The CDR3 loop spans 15 amino acids. The CDR3: CASSVVAGSTGELFF. In nucleotides, the CDR3 is TGTGCCAGCAGCGTAGTCGCGGGGAGCACCGGGGAGCTGTTTTTT.

This chain joins TRBV6-1 and TRBJ1-2; no firm D call. The germline V gene encodes CDR1 MNHNS and CDR2 SASEGT. This CDR3 region has 10 residues. Trimming stripped 2 bases from V and 9 bases from J, with 4 bases between. The CDR3 spells CASSEFSYTF. As DNA, the CDR3 is TGTGCCAGCAGTGAATTTAGCTACACCTTC.